This TCR beta chain was observed in a study of blood T cell repertoires in COVID-19. Only in-frame clones appear in the TCRdb table, and some are missing; sequencing was by immunoSEQ multiplex PCR. The repertoire consists of some 150,000 clones, with 80% occurring once and the leading ten covering 13%. Germline CDR1 and CDR2: SGHTA and FQGNSA. V gave up 5 bases and J gave up 6 bases; unmatched junction bases: 14. The CDR3 runs 17 residues. This receptor was obtained from a man between 60 and 70 years old with active or convalescent COVID-19. The chain recombines TRBV7-2 with TRBJ2-3, with 10 bases that match TRBD2. The sequencing input was peripheral blood. The DNA of the CDR3 is TGTGCCAGCAGCCCCCCTAGCGGGAGAGCCAGGGGGGATACGCAGTATTTT. It codes for CASSPPSGRARGDTQYF. The variable domain in full, completed from reference TRBV7-2 and TRBJ2-3, reads GAGVSQSPSNKVTEKGKDVELRCDPISGHTALYWYRQSLGQGLEFLIYFQGNSAPDKSGLPSDRFSAERTGGSVSTLTIQRTQQEDSAVYLCASSPPSGRARGDTQYFGPGTRLTVL.